The present entry profiles one T cell receptor (beta chain) with its context. The specificity of this receptor is unknown. No quality values exist for individual bases; no much larger clone is one base distant. TCRbeta CDR3 regions were immunosequenced from genomic DNA with the immunoSEQ Assay. Before high-throughput sequencing, genomic DNA was amplified using bias-controlled multiplex PCR. The authors processed their data as follows. To quantify the absolute abundance of each unique TCRbeta CDR3 region, the sequences were collapsed and filtered. Clonality was defined as 1 minus Pielou's evenness and was calculated using productive rearrangements only. A previously published method was used to identify clones with significantly greater frequencies in on-treatment samples than in baseline samples. Held by TCRdb, this immuneACCESS table contains in-frame sequences only and omits some clones. Under half of the omission traces to an unresolved V gene where checked; the cause of the rest is unknown. Clonal size and the V and J genes are those of that table, whereas D and trimming came from the DNA. This sample holds tens of thousands of clones; just under 85% were observed only once. Jointly, the top ten make up less than 6% of the sample.

Read against the paper, the sample's treatment or condition label means: randomized to nivolumab then ipilimumab (arm A) or the reverse (arm B). No trial patient had received prior DNA-damaging chemotherapy. On a FACS Aria II flow cytometer, live CD3+CD8+ cells that were negative for CD19 and CD56 were sorted from thawed PBMCs. CheckMate 064, a randomized, open-label phase II trial of sequential checkpoint blockade, was the source of the samples, all of which came from patients with melanoma. Peripheral blood mononuclear cells were collected by leukapheresis, purified with Ficoll-Paque, and frozen in human serum with about 9.2% DMSO. Immediately after sorting, the purity of the sorted blood CD3+CD8+ cells was confirmed to be >95%, and DNA was then extracted. The data were obtained in a study of sequential checkpoint blockade in melanoma (dated by TCRdb to about 2019). Describing the broader study: Patients were assigned by 1:1 randomization to either first-line nivolumab followed by ipilimumab (arm A) or ipilimumab followed by nivolumab (arm B). Maintenance nivolumab came after both trial sequences.

Inclusive of the bounding cysteine and phenylalanine, the CDR3 is 20 residues long. Only the CDR3 portion is preserved as DNA: 60 bases, with reading frame beginning at the first base. The junction carries 24 bases between V and J, which are trimmed by 2 bases and 0 bases respectively. CDR1 and CDR2 are drawn from the germline V gene (reference sequence): MNHEY, SMNVEV. The investigation overall reported the following: Larger, independent patient cohorts are needed to validate the response-prediction model that combines TCR metrics and mutation burden.

The receptor's source is a human donor with melanoma. Recombination connected TRBV27 to TRBJ2-3; matching of 5 bases hints at TRBD2 as the D gene. Sequencing was performed on CD8+ T cells sorted from blood (inferred from file names), taken from a patient given nivolumab and ipilimumab in sequence. Read as DNA, the sequence is TGTGCCAGCAGTTTAAGAAGGGTTCTAGCTCAGGATACTAGCACAGATACGCAGTATTTT. It translates as CASSLRRVLAQDTSTDTQYF.